The 28 T cell receptor beta chains listed next were all sequenced from one sample in a study of a mutant IDH1 vaccine in newly diagnosed glioma. This sample's time point: week 23, last vaccination. Doses consisted of 300 ug of mutant IDH1 20-mer peptide each, paired with topical imiquimod. Their target antigens are unknown. The table came from immunoSEQ multiplex PCR; TCRdb's copy has only in-frame clones and leaves some out. The table has approximately 82,000 clones, roughly 85% seen once. Sequencing was performed on PBMCs, taken from a glioma patient whose treatment included an IDH1 peptide vaccine. These receptors all come from a man aged 25 to 40 with glioma. Some clones in this sample may be carry-over from other donors' samples.

The chain carries TRBV30 and TRBJ2-2; D gene unclear. Trimming removed 4 bases from V and 3 bases from J, with 6 bases in between. CDR1 and CDR2 from the germline V gene are GTSNPN and SVGIG (reference sequence). CDR3 length: 12 amino acids. The DNA for the CDR3 is TGTGCCTGGACTGACTACACCGGGGAGCTGTTTTTT. Translating gives CAWTDYTGELFF.

The chain has TRBV14 and TRBJ1-6, with D unclear. Germline CDR1 SGHDN, CDR2 FVKESK. This CDR3 has 15 residues. Trimming shortened V by 1 base and J by 10 bases, and 14 bases separated the two germline ends. CDR3 DNA sequence: TGTGCCAGCAGCCAAGGGTCCCTAGCCGCCTCACCCCTCCACTTT. Amino acid sequence: CASSQGSLAASPLHF.

V gene TRBV5-6 combines with J gene TRBJ2-5; no firm D call. V lost 2 bases and J 0 bases, leaving 11 bases between the germline ends. The CDR3 contains 15 residues. Looked up from germline, CDR1 is SGHDT and CDR2 is YYEEEE. In nucleotides, the CDR3 is TGTGCCAGCAGCTTCAATTTCGTGAACCAAGAGACCCAGTACTTC. It specifies CASSFNFVNQETQYF.

The chain is built from TRBV6-1 and TRBJ1-2, with 9 bases aligning to TRBD1. The CDR3 totals 13 residues. Germline loops: CDR1 MNHNS, CDR2 SASEGT. V was clipped by 4 bases and J by 4 bases; unmatched bases: 1. The CDR3 spells CASSGGQGYGYTF. CDR3 bases: TGTGCCAGCAGTGGGGGACAGGGCTATGGCTACACCTTC.

V gene TRBV7-9 combines with J gene TRBJ2-1; D is unclear. V lost 3 bases and J 9 bases, leaving 15 bases between the germline ends. Germline CDR1 SEHNR, CDR2 FQNEAQ (reference sequence). CDR3 length: 14 residues. The CDR3 nucleotides read TGTGCCAGCAGCTTTTCTGCCAATATACTTGAGCAGTTCTTC. It codes for CASSFSANILEQFF.

V usage is TRBV4-2 and J usage is TRBJ2-1, with TRBD2 identical over 11 bases. Germline V gene data show CDR1 as LGHNA and CDR2 as YNFKEQ. CDR3 length: 15 amino acids. The ends lost 1 base at V and 8 bases at J; junction bases unmatched: 4. CDR3 loop: CASSQGLAGWDEQFF. The CDR3 nucleotides are TGTGCCAGCAGCCAAGGACTAGCGGGGTGGGATGAGCAGTTCTTC.

The chain carries TRBV9 and TRBJ1-3, with a tentative D call TRBD1 (5 bases). V lost 7 bases and J lost 0, with 11 bases in between. The CDR3 consists of 14 residues. Germline CDR1 reads SGDLS; CDR2 reads YYNGEE. The CDR3 is CASADSLSGNTIYF. CDR3 DNA sequence: TGTGCCAGCGCCGACAGCCTCTCTGGAAACACCATATATTTT.

The chain uses TRBV5-1 and TRBJ2-4; 10 bases line up with TRBD1. Germline CDR1 is SGHRS and CDR2 is YFSETQ. CDR3 size: 15 residues. The V gene end was trimmed by 1 base and the J gene end by 8 bases; junction bases not matched to a gene: 6. The CDR3 protein is CASSLLGQGRDIQYF. The CDR3 DNA follows: TGCGCCAGCAGCTTGTTGGGACAGGGGCGAGACATTCAGTACTTC. The variable domain in full, with the rest retrieved from reference TRBV5-1 and TRBJ2-4, is KAGVTQTPRYLIKTRGQQVTLSCSPISGHRSVSWYQQTPGQGLQFLFEYFSETQRNKGNFPGRFSGRQFSNSRSEMNVSTLELGDSALYLCASSLLGQGRDIQYFGAGTRLSVL.

This clone has more than one count but fewer than ten. The chain has TRBV10-3 and TRBJ2-7; TRBD1 matches 9 bases. Losses at the gene ends were 6 bases for V and 3 bases for J; bases not matched to a gene: 9. The germline V gene has CDR1 ENHRY and CDR2 SYGVKD. The CDR3 length is 15 residues. CDR3 bases: TGTGCCATCAGGGACCCGACAGGGGGGTTCTACGAGCAGTACTTC. As protein: CAIRDPTGGFYEQYF.

The sample holds a few counts of this clone. The chain combines TRBV19 with TRBJ1-1; no firm D call. The V and J ends lost 2 bases and 6 bases respectively, with 13 bases between them. This CDR3 contains 14 residues. CDR1 LNHDA and CDR2 SQIVND come from the germline V gene (reference sequence). The CDR3 nucleotides are TGTGCCAGTAGTATACTTCGGTTGGAGGCTGAAGCTTTCTTT. Its protein product is CASSILRLEAEAFF.

This chain joins TRBV30 and TRBJ2-7; D remains unclear. This CDR3 has 14 residues. CDR1 is GTSNPN, CDR2 SVGIG, per germline (reference sequence). The ends were cut back, 2 bases at V and 3 bases at J, with 14 bases in the middle. The CDR3 DNA reads as TGTGCCTGGAGTTTTAACAGTCTCAACTACGAGCAGTACTTC. Its protein product is CAWSFNSLNYEQYF.

The chain carries TRBV11-2 and TRBJ2-7, with 9 bases lining up with TRBD1. This CDR3 is 15 amino acids long. The germline V gene encodes CDR1 SGHAT and CDR2 FQNNGV. Trimming took 5 bases from V and 4 from J; bases not matched to a gene: 9. This CDR3 is CASSGAGTGRYEQYF. CDR3 sequence (DNA): TGTGCCAGCAGCGGCGCCGGGACAGGGAGGTACGAGCAGTACTTC. Full variable domain (missing parts from reference TRBV11-2 and TRBJ2-7): EAGVAQSPRYKIIEKRQSVAFWCNPISGHATLYWYQQILGQGPKLLIQFQNNGVVDDSQLPKDRFSAERLKGVDSTLKIQPAKLEDSAVYLCASSGAGTGRYEQYFGPGTRLTVT.

A single count supports this clone. This chain joins TRBV5-1 and TRBJ2-1; 11 nucleotides match TRBD2. V lost 5 bases and J lost 0; bases outside the gene matches: 4. Germline V CDR1 and CDR2: SGHRS, YFSETQ. The CDR3 is 16 amino acids. In DNA, the CDR3 is TGCGCCAGCAGTGGGACTAGCGGAGACTCCTACAATGAGCAGTTCTTC. Translated, it gives CASSGTSGDSYNEQFF.

The gene calls are TRBV4-1 and TRBJ2-1, with D maybe TRBD2 (5 bases). The CDR3 is made up of 18 amino acids. Per germline, CDR1 MGHRA and CDR2 YSYEKL. V was pared by 0 bases and J by 0 bases, with 15 bases between. The CDR3 DNA sequence: TGCGCCAGCAGCCAAGATCAATCTAGCTTGAGCTCCTACAATGAGCAGTTCTTC. This translates into CASSQDQSSLSSYNEQFF.

This clone was seen just once. The rearrangement joins TRBV5-1 to TRBJ2-5; TRBD1 is a possible D gene (6 bases). Trimming took 4 bases from V and 0 from J, leaving 10 bases between them. This CDR3 is 14 amino acids long. Per the germline V gene, CDR1 is SGHRS and CDR2 is YFSETQ. CDR3 in amino acids: CASSAGQNQETQYF. The CDR3, as DNA: TGCGCCAGCAGCGCAGGACAGAACCAAGAGACCCAGTACTTC.

The chain combines TRBV4-1 with TRBJ1-1; unclear D gene. Germline V CDR1 and CDR2: MGHRA, YSYEKL. V lost 5 bases and J 0 bases, leaving 13 bases between the germline ends. There are 15 residues in the CDR3. As DNA, the CDR3 is TGCGCCAGCAGCTCAATATCAGACATGAACACTGAAGCTTTCTTT. This sequence encodes CASSSISDMNTEAFF.

The genes are TRBV9 and TRBJ1-6; D possibly corresponds to TRBD1 (6 bases). The germline CDR1 and CDR2 sequences are SGDLS and YYNGEE. The V end was cut by 2 bases, the J end by 8 bases, with 11 bases between. There are 14 residues in the CDR3. The CDR3 is CASSVRGAHSPLHF. The CDR3 DNA reads TGTGCCAGCAGCGTCCGGGGGGCGCATTCACCCCTCCACTTT.

A remark on this clone: Mismatch with germline at one junction end may stem from a read error. V is TRBV9 and J is TRBJ2-3; 7 positions agree with TRBD2. Germline V gene data show CDR1 as SGDLS and CDR2 as YYNGEE. The CDR3 extends over 15 amino acids. The DNA for the CDR3 is TGTACCAGCAGCCCCGGAACGGGAGGTTTGGATACGCAGTATTTT. Its translation: CTSSPGTGGLDTQYF.

The chain carries TRBV7-9 and TRBJ1-1, with 9 bases identical to TRBD1. Germline lookup yields CDR1 SEHNR and CDR2 FQNEAQ (reference sequence). The CDR3 is made up of 14 amino acids. The V gene end was trimmed by 1 base and the J gene end by 4 bases; junction bases not matched to a gene: 1. DNA of the CDR3: TGTGCCAGCAGCTTAGGGGACAGGGTCACTGAAGCTTTCTTT. It encodes CASSLGDRVTEAFF.

The chain is built from TRBV7-3 and TRBJ2-1; D is undetermined. The length of the CDR3 is 11 residues. Germline assignment: CDR1 SGHTA and CDR2 FQGTGA. V dropped 5 bases and J dropped 7 bases, with 6 bases sitting between them. The CDR3 protein is CASSLGNEQFF. In nucleotides, the CDR3 is TGTGCCAGCAGCCTCGGAAATGAGCAGTTCTTC. Filled out from reference TRBV7-3 and TRBJ2-1, the complete variable domain reads GAGVSQTPSNKVTEKGKYVELRCDPISGHTALYWYRQSLGQGPEFLIYFQGTGAADDSGLPNDRFFAVRPEGSVSTLKIQRTERGDSAVYLCASSLGNEQFFGPGTRLTVL.

The J gene is TRBJ2-7, the V gene TRBV11-2; D is perhaps TRBD1 or TRBD2 (5 bases each). Trimming pared 6 bases from V and 6 bases from J, leaving 18 bases between. This CDR3 is built from 14 residues. Germline loops: CDR1 SGHAT, CDR2 FQNNGV. This CDR3 is CASSLTLGEFEQYF. CDR3 nucleotides: TGTGCCAGCAGTTTAACCTTGGGGGAGTTCGAGCAGTACTTC. Combining the CDR3 with reference TRBV11-2 and TRBJ2-7 gives the whole variable domain EAGVAQSPRYKIIEKRQSVAFWCNPISGHATLYWYQQILGQGPKLLIQFQNNGVVDDSQLPKDRFSAERLKGVDSTLKIQPAKLEDSAVYLCASSLTLGEFEQYFGPGTRLTVT.

The rearrangement joins TRBV4-1 to TRBJ2-2; 10 nucleotides line up with TRBD2. This CDR3 has 16 residues. Germline V gene data show CDR1 as MGHRA and CDR2 as YSYEKL. V lost 0 bases to trimming and J lost 9 bases; unmatched junction nucleotides: 7. In DNA form, the CDR3 reads TGCGCCAGCAGCCAAGAAGCGGGGGGGACGGTCAGGGAGCTGTTTTTT. Its protein product is CASSQEAGGTVRELFF.

The chain combines TRBV5-1 with TRBJ2-2, with D maybe TRBD1 (6 bases). Germline CDR1 is SGHRS and CDR2 is YFSETQ. This CDR3 comprises 15 residues. Trimming took 4 bases from V and 3 from J, leaving 13 bases between them. This CDR3 reads CASSIRQDYTGELFF. The CDR3 DNA reads TGCGCCAGCAGCATCCGACAGGATTACACCGGGGAGCTGTTTTTT.

The chain uses TRBV15 and TRBJ1-1, with 7 bases matching TRBD1. In germline, CDR1 is LNHNV, CDR2 YYDKDF (reference sequence). The CDR3 sequence is 14 residues long. The V segment lost 4 bases and the J segment 4 bases; nucleotides outside the gene matches: 6. The chain's CDR3 is CATSKNRGPTEAFF. The CDR3 DNA is TGTGCCACCAGCAAAAACAGGGGTCCCACTGAAGCTTTCTTT.

The chain links TRBV20-1 to TRBJ2-3; D ambiguous. CDR1 is DFQATT, CDR2 SNEGSKA, per germline (reference sequence). Trimming stripped 6 bases from V and 5 bases from J, with 9 bases between. This CDR3 has 11 residues. CDR3 amino acids: CSALHGDTQYF. The CDR3 DNA is TGCAGTGCCCTTCATGGAGATACGCAGTATTTT.

This sequence joins TRBV2 and TRBJ1-4; 7 bases match TRBD1. Trimming removed 6 bases from V and 1 base from J; junction bases left unmatched: 8. Germline V gene sequence: CDR1 SNHLY, CDR2 FYNNEI. The CDR3 is made up of 16 amino acids. In nucleotides, the CDR3 is TGTGCCAGCAGGGGGGTAGGGGGCCGAACTAATGAAAAACTGTTTTTT. Amino acid sequence: CASRGVGGRTNEKLFF. Looking up the rest from reference TRBV2 and TRBJ1-4 gives the full variable domain: EPEVTQTPSHQVTQMGQEVILRCVPISNHLYFYWYRQILGQKVEFLVSFYNNEISEKSEIFDDQFSVERPDGSNFTLKIRSTKLEDSAMYFCASRGVGGRTNEKLFFGSGTQLSVL.

This clone was seen more than once but under ten times. This chain joins TRBV29-1 and TRBJ2-3; 11 nucleotides line up with TRBD1. The CDR3 is 14 amino acids. Germline loops: CDR1 SQVTM, CDR2 ANQGSEA. The trim removed 8 bases at V and 4 bases at J, leaving 8 bases unmatched. Here the CDR3 DNA reads TGCAGCTTAACCGGGACAGGGGGTCCAGATACGCAGTATTTT. Its protein is CSLTGTGGPDTQYF.

This sequence joins TRBV2 and TRBJ2-5, with TRBD2 matching 11 bases. The V and J ends lost 6 bases and 3 bases, in that order; junction bases with no gene match: 6. This CDR3 contains 15 residues. The germline CDR1 and CDR2 sequences are SNHLY and FYNNEI. The CDR3, as DNA: TGTGCCAGCAGGTTTAGCGGGGGGGCAAAAGAGACCCAGTACTTC. Amino acids: CASRFSGGAKETQYF.